This TCR beta chain was sequenced in a study of blood T cell repertoires in COVID-19. The V end was cut by 6 bases, the J end by 0 bases, with 8 bases between. The CDR3 has 14 residues. Germline V CDR1 and CDR2: SNHLY, FYNNEI. Clones were sequenced by immunoSEQ multiplex PCR, and TCRdb holds only the in-frame ones, with some missing. The sample lists roughly 48,000 clones; about 77% were seen once. Source material: peripheral blood. The TCR sequence derives from a human donor with active or convalescent COVID-19. The donor label of this sample is uncertain. The chain employs TRBV2 and TRBJ1-4; no clear D. DNA for the CDR3: TGTGCCAGCAGGCGCCGCGCAACTAATGAAAAACTGTTTTTT. Translating gives CASRRRATNEKLFF.